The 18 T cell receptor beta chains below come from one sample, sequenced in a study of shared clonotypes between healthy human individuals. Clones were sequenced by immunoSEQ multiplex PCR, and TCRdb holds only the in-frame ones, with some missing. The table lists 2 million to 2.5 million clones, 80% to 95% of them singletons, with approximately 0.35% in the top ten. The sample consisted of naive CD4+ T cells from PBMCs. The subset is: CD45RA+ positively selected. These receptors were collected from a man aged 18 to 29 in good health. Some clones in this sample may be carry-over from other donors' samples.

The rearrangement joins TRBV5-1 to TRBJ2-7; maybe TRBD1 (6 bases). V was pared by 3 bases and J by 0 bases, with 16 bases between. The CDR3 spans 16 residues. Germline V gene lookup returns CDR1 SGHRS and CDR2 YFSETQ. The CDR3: CASSSPLGDISYEQYF. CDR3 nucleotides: TGCGCCAGCAGCTCTCCACTTGGGGACATCTCCTACGAGCAGTACTTC.

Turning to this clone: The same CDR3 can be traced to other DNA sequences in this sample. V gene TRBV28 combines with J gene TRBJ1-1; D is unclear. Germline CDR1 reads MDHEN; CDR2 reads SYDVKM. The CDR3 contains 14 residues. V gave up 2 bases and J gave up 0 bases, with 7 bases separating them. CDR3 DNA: TGTGCCAGCAGTTTAACCGGGCTGAACACTGAAGCTTTCTTT. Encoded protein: CASSLTGLNTEAFF.

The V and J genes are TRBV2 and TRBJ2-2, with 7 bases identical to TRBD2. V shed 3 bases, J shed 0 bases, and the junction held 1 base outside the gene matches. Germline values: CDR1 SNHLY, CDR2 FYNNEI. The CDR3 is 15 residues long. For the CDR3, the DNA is TGTGCCAGCAGTGATCTAGCGGCGAACACCGGGGAGCTGTTTTTT. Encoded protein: CASSDLAANTGELFF.

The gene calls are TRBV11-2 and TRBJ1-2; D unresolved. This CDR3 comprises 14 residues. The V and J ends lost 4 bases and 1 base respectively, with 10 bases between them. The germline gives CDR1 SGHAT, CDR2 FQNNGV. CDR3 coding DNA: TGTGCCAGCAGCTCCCTCGGGGATAACTATGGCTACACCTTC. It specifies CASSSLGDNYGYTF.

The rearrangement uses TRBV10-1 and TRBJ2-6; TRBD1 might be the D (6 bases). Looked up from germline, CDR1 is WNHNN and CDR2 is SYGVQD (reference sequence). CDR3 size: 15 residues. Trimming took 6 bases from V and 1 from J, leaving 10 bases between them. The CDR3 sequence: CASSPGTSGANVLTF. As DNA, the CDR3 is TGCGCCAGCAGCCCCGGGACATCTGGGGCCAACGTCCTGACTTTC.

CDR3 DNA: TGTGCCAGCAGCGACAGACAGGGGGCCTCAGATACGCAGTATTTT. Protein sequence: CASSDRQGASDTQYF. The gene calls are TRBV9 and TRBJ2-3, with TRBD1 matching 10 bases. The CDR3 is 15 amino acids. Germline V gives CDR1 SGDLS, CDR2 YYNGEE. V lost 3 bases, J lost 4 bases, and 5 bases stayed unmatched.

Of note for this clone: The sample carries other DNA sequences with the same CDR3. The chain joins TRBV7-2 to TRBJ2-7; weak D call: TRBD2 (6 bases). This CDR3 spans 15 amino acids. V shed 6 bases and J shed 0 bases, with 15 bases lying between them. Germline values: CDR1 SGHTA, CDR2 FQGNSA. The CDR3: CASSSTGTASYEQYF. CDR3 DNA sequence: TGTGCCAGCAGTTCAACCGGGACTGCCTCCTACGAGCAGTACTTC. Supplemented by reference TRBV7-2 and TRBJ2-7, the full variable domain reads GAGVSQSPSNKVTEKGKDVELRCDPISGHTALYWYRQSLGQGLEFLIYFQGNSAPDKSGLPSDRFSAERTGGSVSTLTIQRTQQEDSAVYLCASSSTGTASYEQYFGPGTRLTVT.

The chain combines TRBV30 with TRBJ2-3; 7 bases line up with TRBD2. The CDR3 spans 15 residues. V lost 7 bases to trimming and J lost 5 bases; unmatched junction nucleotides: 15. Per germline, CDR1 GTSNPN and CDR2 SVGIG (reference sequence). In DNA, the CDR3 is TGTGCCTCCCAGGAAGCTTGGCGGGAGCGAGATACGCAGTATTTT. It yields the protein CASQEAWRERDTQYF. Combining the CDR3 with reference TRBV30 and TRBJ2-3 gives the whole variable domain SQTIHQWPATLVQPVGSPLSLECTVEGTSNPNLYWYRQAAGRGLQLLFYSVGIGQISSEVPQNLSASRPQDRQFILSSKKLLLSDSGFYLCASQEAWRERDTQYFGPGTRLTVL.

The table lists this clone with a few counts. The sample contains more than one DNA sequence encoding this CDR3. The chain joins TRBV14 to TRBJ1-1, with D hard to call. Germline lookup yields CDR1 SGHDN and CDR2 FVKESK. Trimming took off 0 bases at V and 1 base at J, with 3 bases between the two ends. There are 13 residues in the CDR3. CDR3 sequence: CASSQDRNTEAFF. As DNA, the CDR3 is TGTGCCAGCAGCCAAGATAGGAACACTGAAGCTTTCTTT. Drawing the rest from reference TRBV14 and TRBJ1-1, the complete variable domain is EAGVTQFPSHSVIEKGQTVTLRCDPISGHDNLYWYRRVMGKEIKFLLHFVKESKQDESGMPNNRFLAERTGGTYSTLKVQPAELEDSGVYFCASSQDRNTEAFFGQGTRLTVV.

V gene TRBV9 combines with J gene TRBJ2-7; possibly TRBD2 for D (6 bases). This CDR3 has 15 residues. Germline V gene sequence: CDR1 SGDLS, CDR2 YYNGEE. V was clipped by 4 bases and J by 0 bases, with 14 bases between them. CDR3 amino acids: CASSTLGGPSYEQYF. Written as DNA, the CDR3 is TGTGCCAGCAGCACTCTAGGAGGGCCCTCCTACGAGCAGTACTTC. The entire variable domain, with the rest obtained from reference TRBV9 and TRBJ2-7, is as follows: DSGVTQTPKHLITATGQRVTLRCSPRSGDLSVYWYQQSLDQGLQFLIQYYNGEERAKGNILERFSAQQFPDLHSELNLSSLELGDSALYFCASSTLGGPSYEQYFGPGTRLTVT.

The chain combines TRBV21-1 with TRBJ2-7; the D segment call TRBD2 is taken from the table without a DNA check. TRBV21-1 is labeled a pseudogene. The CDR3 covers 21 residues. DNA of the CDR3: TGTGCCAGCAGCCCAACGACCCCCGGGACTAGCTTTTACTACCCTTCCTACGAGCAGTACTTC. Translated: CASSPTTPGTSFYYPSYEQYF.

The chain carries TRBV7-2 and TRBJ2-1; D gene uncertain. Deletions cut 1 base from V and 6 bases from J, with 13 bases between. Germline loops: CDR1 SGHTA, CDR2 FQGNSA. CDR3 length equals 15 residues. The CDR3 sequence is CASSLGLGLFNEQFF. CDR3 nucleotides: TGTGCCAGCAGCTTAGGGCTAGGTTTATTCAATGAGCAGTTCTTC.

CDR3 bases: TGCAGCGTCAGCCAGGGTTCCTCTGGGGCCAACGTCCTGACTTTC. Its protein is CSVSQGSSGANVLTF. The chain carries TRBV29-1 and TRBJ2-6, with a tentative D call TRBD1 (5 bases). Trimming shortened V by 6 bases and J by 0 bases, and 12 bases separated the two germline ends. The CDR3 totals 15 residues. The V gene's germline CDR1 is SQVTM and CDR2 ANQGSEA.

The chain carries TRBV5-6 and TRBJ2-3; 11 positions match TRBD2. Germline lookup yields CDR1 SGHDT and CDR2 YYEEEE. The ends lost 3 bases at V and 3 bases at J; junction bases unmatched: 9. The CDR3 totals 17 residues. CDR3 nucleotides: TGTGCCAGCAGCTATGGAGGTAGCGGGAGGGTGACAGATACGCAGTATTTT. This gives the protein CASSYGGSGRVTDTQYF.

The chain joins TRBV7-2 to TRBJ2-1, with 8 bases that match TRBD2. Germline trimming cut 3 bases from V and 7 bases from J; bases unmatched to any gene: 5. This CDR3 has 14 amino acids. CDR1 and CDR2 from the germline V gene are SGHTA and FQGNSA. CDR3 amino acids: CASSFREGLNEQFF. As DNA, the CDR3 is TGTGCCAGCAGCTTTCGGGAGGGCCTAAATGAGCAGTTCTTC.

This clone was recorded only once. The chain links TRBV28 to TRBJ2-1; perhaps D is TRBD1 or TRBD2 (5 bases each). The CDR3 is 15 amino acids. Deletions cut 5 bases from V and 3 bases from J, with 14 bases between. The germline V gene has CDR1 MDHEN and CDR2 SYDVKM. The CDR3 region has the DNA TGTGCCAGCAGTCCCTTGACTGGGGGCTACAATGAGCAGTTCTTC. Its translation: CASSPLTGGYNEQFF.

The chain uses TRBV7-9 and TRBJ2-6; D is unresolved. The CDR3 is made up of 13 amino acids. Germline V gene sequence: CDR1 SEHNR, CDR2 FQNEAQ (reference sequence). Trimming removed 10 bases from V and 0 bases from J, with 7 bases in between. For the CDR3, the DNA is TGTGCCACCATATTCTCTGGGGCCAACGTCCTGACTTTC. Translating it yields CATIFSGANVLTF.

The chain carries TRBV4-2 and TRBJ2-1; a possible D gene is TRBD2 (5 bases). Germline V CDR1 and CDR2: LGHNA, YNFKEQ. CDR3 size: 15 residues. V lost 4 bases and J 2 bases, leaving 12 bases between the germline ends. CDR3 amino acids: CASSPWTEAYNEQFF. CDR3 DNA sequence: TGTGCCAGCAGCCCATGGACTGAAGCCTACAATGAGCAGTTCTTC.